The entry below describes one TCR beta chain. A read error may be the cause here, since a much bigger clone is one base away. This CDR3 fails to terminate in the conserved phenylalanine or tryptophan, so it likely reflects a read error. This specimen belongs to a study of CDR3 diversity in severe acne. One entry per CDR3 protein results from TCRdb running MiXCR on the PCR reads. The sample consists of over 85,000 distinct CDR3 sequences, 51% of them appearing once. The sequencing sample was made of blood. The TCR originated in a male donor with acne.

CDR3 nucleotide sequence: TGTGCCAGCAGCCCCGGGACAGCATCCGATCAGCCCCAGCATCTT. It is translated as CASSPGTASDQPQHL. The genes are TRBV5-5 and TRBJ1-5, with 7 positions matching TRBD1. The length of the CDR3 is 15 residues. J lost 5 bases, V lost 4 bases, and 9 bases had no gene match. The germline CDR1 and CDR2 sequences are SGHKS and YYEKEE (reference sequence).